The 26 T cell receptor beta chains reported below all come from one sample, sequenced in a study of T cells in Graves' hyperthyroidism and ophthalmopathy. Authors of the study amplified TCR beta CDR3 regions from RNA transcripts. TCR CDR3 underwent first-round RT-PCR with the HTBI primer set. TCRdb used MiXCR to reprocess the multiplex PCR reads, holding one entry per CDR3 protein. The data contain about 760,000 distinct CDR3 sequences, under 45% of them singletons. Sequencing was performed on blood. These receptors were obtained from a woman in her thirties or forties with Graves' hyperthyroidism.

As for this clonotype: One base away lies a much larger clone, so this may be a sequencing read error. Without the conserved terminal phenylalanine or tryptophan, this CDR3 likely stems from a read error. CDR3 region: CSADYRGDYGYTL. The CDR3 DNA is TGCAGTGCTGACTACAGGGGGGACTATGGCTACACCCTC. The chain combines TRBV20-1 with TRBJ1-2; 8 positions match TRBD1. The CDR3 sequence is 13 residues long. V lost 5 bases, J lost 3 bases, and 5 bases stayed unmatched. Per the germline V gene, CDR1 is DFQATT and CDR2 is SNEGSKA (reference sequence).

V is TRBV24-1 and J is TRBJ2-7; 8 nucleotides match TRBD1. Germline loops: CDR1 KGHDR, CDR2 SFDVKD. This CDR3 comprises 12 residues. With 3 bases clipped from V and 9 bases from J, the junction kept 3 bases outside the gene matches. CDR3: CATSDPGTGQYF. As DNA, the CDR3 is TGTGCCACCAGTGATCCCGGGACAGGGCAGTACTTC.

The sample holds a few counts of this clonotype. The CDR3 coding sequence is TGTGCCACCGGGACAGGGGATGTCAATCAGCCCCAGCATTTT. Translation: CATGTGDVNQPQHF. The V and J genes are TRBV24-1 and TRBJ1-5; 10 bases are shared with TRBD1. The germline CDR1 and CDR2 sequences are KGHDR and SFDVKD. This CDR3 is 14 amino acids long. V lost 9 bases and J lost 3; bases outside the gene matches: 4.

Concerning this clonotype itself: This may stem from a read error, because a much larger clone lies one nucleotide away. Given the absence of the conserved phenylalanine or tryptophan at the CDR3 end, a read error is likely. This chain joins TRBV29-1 and TRBJ1-1; D is unclear. With 7 bases removed from V and 3 bases from J, the gap between germline ends came to 12 bases. The CDR3 totals 12 residues. Germline CDR1 reads SQVTM; CDR2 reads ANQGSEA. CDR3 amino acids: CSAYGWDTEAFL. Here the CDR3 DNA reads TGCAGCGCCTATGGTTGGGACACTGAAGCTTTCCTT.

This clonotype was picked up many times. The rearrangement links TRBV7-2 to TRBJ2-7; 7 bases agree with TRBD1. The V gene end was trimmed by 5 bases and the J gene end by 3 bases; junction bases not matched to a gene: 7. From germline, CDR1 is SGHTA and CDR2 FQGNSA. This CDR3 contains 14 residues. The CDR3 DNA reads TGTGCCAGCAGCGTTACACAGGGGTTCTACGAGCAGTACTTC. It yields the protein CASSVTQGFYEQYF. Supplemented by reference TRBV7-2 and TRBJ2-7, the full variable domain reads GAGVSQSPSNKVTEKGKDVELRCDPISGHTALYWYRQSLGQGLEFLIYFQGNSAPDKSGLPSDRFSAERTGGSVSTLTIQRTQQEDSAVYLCASSVTQGFYEQYFGPGTRLTVT.

This clonotype has ten or more counts. The chain uses TRBV11-2 and TRBJ2-5, with TRBD1 matching 7 bases. Germline assignment: CDR1 SGHAT and CDR2 FQNNGV. The CDR3 loop spans 14 amino acids. Trimming at V came to 5 bases and at J to 1 base, leaving 4 bases not matched to a gene. DNA for the CDR3: TGTGCCAGCAGCCTCGGGACAGTCCAAGAGACCCAGTACTTC. Amino acid sequence: CASSLGTVQETQYF.

This clonotype occurred a few times. The chain joins TRBV7-2 to TRBJ1-5; a possible D gene is TRBD1 (5 bases). This CDR3 spans 15 amino acids. V dropped 1 base and J dropped 6 bases, with 13 bases sitting between them. Germline V gives CDR1 SGHTA, CDR2 FQGNSA. The CDR3 loop reads CASSLGVGLSQPQHF. CDR3 sequence (DNA): TGTGCCAGCAGCTTAGGGGTGGGGCTGAGTCAGCCCCAGCATTTT.

This clonotype was seen ten or more times. The chain carries TRBV24-1 and TRBJ1-2; D remains unclear. Trimming took 4 bases from V and 8 from J, leaving 13 bases between them. Germline assignment: CDR1 KGHDR and CDR2 SFDVKD. The CDR3 sequence is 13 residues long. The DNA for the CDR3 is TGTGCCACCAGTGACCCAAGGACTTTAGGCTACACCTTC. This encodes CATSDPRTLGYTF.

This clonotype appeared a single time. Germline is not matched at one junction end, which may reflect a read error. The chain recombines TRBV10-3 with TRBJ2-7; 10 bases match TRBD2. This CDR3 has 14 residues. The germline gives CDR1 ENHRY, CDR2 SYGVKD. Written as DNA, the CDR3 is TGTGCCAGCAGTATCAGCGGGGGGGCCTACGAGCAGTACTTC. Protein sequence: CASSISGGAYEQYF.

This clonotype occurred many times. The rearrangement uses TRBV12-3 or TRBV12-4 and TRBJ1-2; 7 nucleotides agree with TRBD1. V dropped 7 bases and J dropped 4; count of bases not matched to a gene: 9. The CDR3 has 14 residues. CDR3: CASTGGTALYGYTF. The CDR3 DNA sequence: TGTGCCAGCACCGGGGGGACAGCACTCTATGGCTACACCTTC.

This clonotype occurred a few times. The V call is TRBV4-1, the J call TRBJ1-2; D may be TRBD1 (5 bases). CDR1 and CDR2 from the germline V gene are MGHRA and YSYEKL. Trimming left V 0 bases short and J 4 bases short, with 15 bases between. The CDR3 is 16 amino acids. This CDR3 reads CASSQETALIGYGYTF. The CDR3 coding sequence is TGCGCCAGCAGCCAAGAGACAGCCCTTATAGGCTATGGCTACACCTTC.

This clonotype was seen many times. V usage is TRBV20-1 and J usage is TRBJ2-7; D may be TRBD1 (6 bases). CDR1 DFQATT and CDR2 SNEGSKA come from the germline V gene (reference sequence). Trimming took 3 bases from V and 6 from J, leaving 15 bases between them. This CDR3 spans 13 amino acids. The CDR3 bases are TGCAGTGCTAGTAGGGACAACAAACTCGAGCAGTACTTC. Translating it yields CSASRDNKLEQYF.

This clonotype showed up many times. This rearrangement joins TRBV7-2 to TRBJ1-1; D is perhaps TRBD1 (5 bases). Per germline, CDR1 SGHTA and CDR2 FQGNSA. The CDR3 is made up of 13 amino acids. Trimming cost V 0 bases and J 11 bases, with 13 bases left between them. The CDR3 protein is CASSLASGVGAFF. CDR3 nucleotide sequence: TGTGCCAGCAGCTTAGCGTCGGGGGTGGGTGCTTTCTTT.

The rearrangement uses TRBV20-1 and TRBJ1-6; TRBD1 matches at 9 bases. V lost 6 bases and J lost 5; bases outside the gene matches: 5. Looked up from germline, CDR1 is DFQATT and CDR2 is SNEGSKA (reference sequence). This CDR3 is 14 amino acids long. In nucleotides, the CDR3 is TGCAGTGCAAACCGGGACAGGGATAATTCACCCCTCCACTTT. Amino acids: CSANRDRDNSPLHF.

This chain links TRBV7-2 with TRBJ1-5, with D hard to call. Trimming took off 5 bases at V and 6 bases at J, with 29 bases between the two ends. There are 19 residues in the CDR3. Germline CDR1 reads SGHTA; CDR2 reads FQGNSA. The CDR3 region is CASSARPGGRYEEGQPQHF. CDR3 bases: TGTGCCAGCAGCGCAAGGCCGGGTGGCAGGTATGAGGAAGGTCAGCCCCAGCATTTT.

This clonotype has a count of ten or more. The chain uses TRBV29-1 and TRBJ2-5, with TRBD1 identical over 11 bases. J lost 5 bases, V lost 2 bases, and 10 bases had no gene match. This CDR3 region has 16 residues. CDR1 and CDR2 (germline): SQVTM, ANQGSEA. CDR3 region: CSVERTWTGGGETQYF. CDR3 coding DNA: TGCAGCGTTGAACGCACCTGGACAGGGGGCGGCGAGACCCAGTACTTC.

The CDR3 DNA reads as TGTGCCAGCAGCTTCTCGACAGGGGTCACTGAAGCTTTCTTT. Protein sequence: CASSFSTGVTEAFF. The chain links TRBV9 to TRBJ1-1; 8 bases line up with TRBD1. CDR1 SGDLS and CDR2 YYNGEE come from the germline V gene. J lost 4 bases, V lost 4 bases, and 6 bases had no gene match. There are 14 residues in the CDR3.

In its sample, this clonotype was seen a few times. The chain couples TRBV3-1 to TRBJ1-1; 8 nucleotides align to TRBD1. This CDR3 has 14 residues. Germline assignment: CDR1 LGHDT and CDR2 YNNKEL (reference sequence). The V gene end was trimmed by 2 bases and the J gene end by 5 bases; junction bases not matched to a gene: 4. In DNA form, the CDR3 reads TGTGCCAGCAGCCAATGGACAGGGTCGACTGAAGCTTTCTTT. As protein: CASSQWTGSTEAFF.

The chain recombines TRBV12-3 or TRBV12-4 with TRBJ1-4, with D unclear. The V gene lost 7 bases and the J gene lost 0 bases, with 9 bases spanning the gap. This CDR3 is built from 14 residues. CDR3 sequence: CASNPEATNEKLFF. The CDR3 region has the DNA TGTGCCAGCAACCCGGAGGCAACTAATGAAAAACTGTTTTTT.

This clonotype was observed many times. CDR3 sequence: CAISRITGDTEAFF. In nucleotides, the CDR3 is TGTGCCATCAGCCGAATTACAGGGGACACTGAAGCTTTCTTT. This chain joins TRBV10-3 and TRBJ1-1, with TRBD1 matching over 7 bases. V shed 6 bases and J 3 bases; nucleotides not matched to a gene: 7. The CDR3 sequence is 14 residues long. CDR1 and CDR2 from the germline V gene are ENHRY and SYGVKD.

In regard to this clonotype: A clone one base away is much larger, so this may be a read error. The rearrangement joins TRBV7-9 to TRBJ2-7, with TRBD1 identical over 10 bases. CDR1 is SEHNR, CDR2 FQNEAQ, per germline (reference sequence). The CDR3 covers 14 residues. The CDR3, as DNA: TGTGCCAACAGCCACCGGGACAGGGGTTACGAGCAGTACTTC. Protein product: CANSHRDRGYEQYF.

CDR3 sequence (DNA): TGCAGCGTCCTGGTAGCGGGAGGCCGGGACACCGGGGAGCTGTTTTTT. Translated: CSVLVAGGRDTGELFF. The rearrangement uses TRBV29-1 and TRBJ2-2; 10 bases are shared with TRBD2. The CDR3 runs to 16 residues. V gave up 6 bases and J gave up 3 bases; unmatched junction bases: 10. Germline CDR1 is SQVTM and CDR2 is ANQGSEA.

In the case of this clonotype: Since a much larger clone is just one base distant, this may be a read error. This CDR3 fails to terminate in the conserved phenylalanine or tryptophan, so it likely reflects a read error. The chain uses TRBV5-1 and TRBJ1-2; 8 bases line up with TRBD1. In germline, CDR1 is SGHRS, CDR2 YFSETQ. The CDR3 spans 14 residues. The CDR3 here is CASSKDRDNYGYTL. The CDR3 nucleotides are TGTGCCAGCAGCAAGGACAGGGATAACTATGGCTACACCCTC.

The sample holds a few counts of this clonotype. The chain uses TRBV25-1 and TRBJ2-3; D call uncertain. From germline, CDR1 is MGHDK and CDR2 SYGVNS. Trimming removed 6 bases at V and 6 bases at J, with 22 bases between. The CDR3 runs to 16 residues. The DNA of the CDR3 is TGTGCCAGCAGCGACACAAGACCCCTCCGAGATGATACGCAGTATTTT. This codes for CASSDTRPLRDDTQYF. The whole variable domain, remainder taken from reference TRBV25-1 and TRBJ2-3, is EADIYQTPRYLVIGTGKKITLECSQTMGHDKMYWYQQDPGMELHLIHYSYGVNSTEKGDLSSESTVSRIRTEHFPLTLESARPSHTSQYLCASSDTRPLRDDTQYFGPGTRLTVL.

In the case of this clonotype: Just one base apart from a much larger clone, this may be a read error. V gene TRBV20-1 combines with J gene TRBJ2-6; D gene unclear. The CDR3 consists of 14 residues. In germline, CDR1 is DFQATT, CDR2 SNEGSKA (reference sequence). V lost 0 bases and J 2 bases, leaving 5 bases between the germline ends. CDR3 sequence reads: CSARDTAGANVLTF. The DNA for the CDR3 is TGCAGTGCTAGAGACACCGCTGGGGCCAACGTCCTGACTTTC.

This chain uses TRBV7-2 with TRBJ2-7, with D unresolved. The CDR3 has 15 amino acids. Germline CDR1 is SGHTA and CDR2 is FQGNSA. Trimming removed 7 bases from V and 6 bases from J, with 22 bases in between. In nucleotides, the CDR3 is TGTGCCAGCACCTCACCTAAGGCCTACCTGGGCGAGCAGTACTTC. Its translation: CASTSPKAYLGEQYF.